This T cell receptor beta chain was sequenced during a study of vaccination and CD4 T cells after COVID-19. The treatment here: approximately 11-day PBMC culture with coronavirus spike peptide pools or control peptides (ViraFEST assay). The assay that was used to sequence DNA from cultured CD4+ T cells was the Oncomine TCR Beta short-read assay. TCRdb ran MiXCR on the PCR reads and lists one entry per CDR3 protein. The repertoire includes about 13,000 distinct CDR3 sequences, over 45% of them detected once, and approximately 25% sits in the top ten. As to this clonotype: Its antigen is undetermined.

The specimen sequenced was CD4+ T cells from blood, cultured in vitro. This TCR was sampled from a human donor who had recovered from COVID-19.

CDR3 nucleotides: TGTGCCAGCAGGGAACAGGGACCTGAAGCTTTCTTT. Its translation is CASREQGPEAFF. The chain uses TRBV2 and TRBJ1-1; maybe TRBD1 (6 bases). The CDR3 length is 12 residues. V was trimmed by 6 bases and J by 6 bases, leaving 11 bases between them. Germline V gene lookup returns CDR1 SNHLY and CDR2 FYNNEI.